This T cell receptor (beta chain) was captured by sequencing in a study of T cell responses to AZD1222 COVID-19 vaccine. Concerning this clone itself: Its antigen is not known.

From germline, CDR1 is KGHDR and CDR2 SFDVKD. This CDR3 has 16 residues. Losses at the gene ends were 4 bases for V and 5 bases for J; bases not matched to a gene: 7. TCRdb's copy holds only in-frame clones and misses some; the assay was immunoSEQ multiplex PCR. The sample carries roughly 77,000 clones, about 90% recorded once. Study-wide results and caveats: Vaccination with two AZD1222 doses was followed by a rise in Spike-specific TCR breadth and depth. At baseline, seropositivity was found in only a handful of AZD1222 recipients.

This clonotype originated in an adult in good health. Material: peripheral blood, obtained on day 0 of MenACWY control vaccination. The gene calls are TRBV24-1 and TRBJ2-2; 9 bases fit TRBD1. Here the CDR3 DNA reads TGTGCCACCAGTGAAACCGGGACAGGGAAGACCGGGGAGCTGTTTTTT. Its protein product is CATSETGTGKTGELFF.